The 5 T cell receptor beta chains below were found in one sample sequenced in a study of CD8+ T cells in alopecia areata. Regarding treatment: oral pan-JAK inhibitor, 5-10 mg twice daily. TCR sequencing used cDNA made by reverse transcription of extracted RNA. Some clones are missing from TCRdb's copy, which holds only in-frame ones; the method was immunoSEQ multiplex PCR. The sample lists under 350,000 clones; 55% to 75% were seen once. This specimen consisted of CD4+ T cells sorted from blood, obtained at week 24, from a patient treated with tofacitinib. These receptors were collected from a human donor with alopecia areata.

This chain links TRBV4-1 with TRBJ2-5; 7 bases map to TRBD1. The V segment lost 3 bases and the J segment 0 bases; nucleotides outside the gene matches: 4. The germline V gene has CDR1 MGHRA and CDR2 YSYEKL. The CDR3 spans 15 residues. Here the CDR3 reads CASSQNRGDQETQYF. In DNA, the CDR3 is TGCGCCAGCAGCCAGAACAGGGGCGACCAAGAGACCCAGTACTTC.

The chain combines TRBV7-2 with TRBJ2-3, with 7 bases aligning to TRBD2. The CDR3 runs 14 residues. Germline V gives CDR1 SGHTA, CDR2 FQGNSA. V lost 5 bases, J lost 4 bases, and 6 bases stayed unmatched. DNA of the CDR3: TGTGCCAGCAGCCCCTTTCGGGAGGCAGATACGCAGTATTTT. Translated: CASSPFREADTQYF.

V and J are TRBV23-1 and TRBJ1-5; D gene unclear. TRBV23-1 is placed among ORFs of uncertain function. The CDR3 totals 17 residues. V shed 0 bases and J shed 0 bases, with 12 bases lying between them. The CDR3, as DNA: TGCGCCAGCAGTCAATCGCACCCGTACGATAGCAATCAGCCCCAGCATTTT. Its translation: CASSQSHPYDSNQPQHF.

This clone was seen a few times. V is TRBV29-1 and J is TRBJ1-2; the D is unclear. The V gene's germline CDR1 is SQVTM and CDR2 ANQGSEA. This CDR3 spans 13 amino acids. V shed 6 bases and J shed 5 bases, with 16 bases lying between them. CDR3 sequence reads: CSVGEKVGYGYTF. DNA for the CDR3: TGCAGCGTCGGTGAAAAGGTGGGGTATGGCTACACCTTC.

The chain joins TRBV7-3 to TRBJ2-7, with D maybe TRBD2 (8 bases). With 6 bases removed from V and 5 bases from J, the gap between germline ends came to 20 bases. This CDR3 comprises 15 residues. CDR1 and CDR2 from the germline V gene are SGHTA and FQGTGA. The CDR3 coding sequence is TGTGCCAGCAGTCGTAGCGGGACAGTCGGTGACGAGCAGTACTTC. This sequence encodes CASSRSGTVGDEQYF.